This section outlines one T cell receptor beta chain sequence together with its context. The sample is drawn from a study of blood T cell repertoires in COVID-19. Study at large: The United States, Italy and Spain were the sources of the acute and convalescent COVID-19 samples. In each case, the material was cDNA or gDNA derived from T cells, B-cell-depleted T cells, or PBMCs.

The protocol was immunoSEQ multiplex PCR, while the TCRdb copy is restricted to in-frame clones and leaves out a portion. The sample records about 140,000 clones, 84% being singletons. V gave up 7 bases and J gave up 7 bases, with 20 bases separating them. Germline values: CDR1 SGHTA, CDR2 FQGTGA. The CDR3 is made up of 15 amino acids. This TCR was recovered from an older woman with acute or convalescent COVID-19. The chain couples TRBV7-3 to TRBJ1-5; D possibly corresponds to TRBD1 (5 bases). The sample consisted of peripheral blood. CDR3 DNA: TGTGCCAGCAACCGACAGCACCACCCCCACCAGCCCCAGCATTTT. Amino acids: CASNRQHHPHQPQHF.